What follows is one T cell receptor (beta chain) and its context. Its cognate antigen is unknown. The data stem from a study of cytomegalovirus exposure and HLA in healthy donors. General study points: Beyond CMV serostatus, there was no information to go on about immune exposure. A later examination showed that TCR association rates differed by HLA locus, with DRB1 most and HLA-C fewest.

It was with 60 Vbeta and 13 Jbeta primers that the PCR ran. The assay was immunoSEQ multiplex PCR, and TCRdb's table has in-frame clones only and misses some. The sample records about 130,000 clones, around four fifths being singletons. The germline V gene encodes CDR1 ENHRY and CDR2 SYGVKD. This CDR3 is built from 13 residues. Trimming removed 6 bases from V and 8 bases from J, with 14 bases in between. This chain connects TRBV10-3 to TRBJ2-4, with D possibly matching TRBD1 (6 bases). The clonotype originates from a boy between 5 and 17 years old in good health and CMV-seronegative. The specimen sequenced was PBMCs. CDR3 protein: CAISRDTQDIQYF. The DNA for the CDR3 is TGTGCCATCAGCCGGGACACCCAGGACATTCAGTACTTC.